The entry that follows covers one T cell receptor beta chain sequence. Its antigen is still unknown. Per germline, CDR1 SGHVS and CDR2 FNYEAQ. This CDR3 spans 15 amino acids. V trimming: 5 bases; J trimming: 0 bases; junction bases outside the gene matches: 6. The primer mix had 60 Vbeta and 13 Jbeta primers. Authors' data handling: A later analysis tallied some 80 million unique TCR beta chains, approximately 11 million of them shared. Libraries were prepared by immunoSEQ multiplex PCR; TCRdb keeps only in-frame clonotypes and omits some of them. V and J calls and clone size are given by that table; D and trimming were obtained from the DNA. The table includes 55,000 to 80,000 clones, less than 75% detected once. This entry belongs to a study of cytomegalovirus exposure and HLA in healthy donors. Study-wide results and caveats: The authors reported that TCR beta sequences could predict HLA-A and HLA-B alleles. These predictions were accurate for most subjects in the first cohort.

The clonotype originates from a man aged 45-60 years in good health and CMV-seropositive. The specimen was PBMCs. The chain combines TRBV7-6 with TRBJ2-7; 8 bases fit TRBD1. The CDR3: CASSPGQGRSYEQYF. CDR3 DNA: TGTGCCAGCAGCCCCGGACAGGGACGCTCCTACGAGCAGTACTTC.